The 28 T cell receptor beta chains below all came from one sample that was sequenced in a study of blood T cell repertoires in COVID-19. The table came from immunoSEQ multiplex PCR; TCRdb's copy has only in-frame clones and leaves some out. The sample contains about 270,000 clones, about 91% of which appear only once. The sample consisted of PBMCs or T cells enriched from blood (not recorded which). The receptors here all came from a middle-aged woman with acute COVID-19.

The genes are TRBV10-1 and TRBJ2-1; the D is unclear. This CDR3 is built from 15 residues. CDR1 is WNHNN and CDR2 is SYGVQD in the germline V gene (reference sequence). Trimming took 3 bases from V and 0 from J, leaving 9 bases between them. The CDR3 region has the DNA TGCGCCAGCAGTGACGTCTCCAGCTCCTACAATGAGCAGTTCTTC. Its translation is CASSDVSSSYNEQFF.

CDR3 sequence reads: CAWSVRGTLNTNSPLHF. CDR3 DNA sequence: TGTGCCTGGAGTGTCCGGGGGACCCTTAACACTAATTCACCCCTCCACTTT. The chain recombines TRBV30 with TRBJ1-6; D may be TRBD1 (5 bases). V was cut by 0 bases and J by 6 bases, with 18 bases left in between. The CDR3 length is 17 residues. Germline V lookup: CDR1 GTSNPN, CDR2 SVGIG (reference sequence).

This clone was found once. The genes are TRBV29-1 and TRBJ2-1, with TRBD2 identical over 12 bases. The CDR3 runs to 17 residues. The germline CDR1 and CDR2 sequences are SQVTM and ANQGSEA. V dropped 7 bases and J dropped 6; count of bases not matched to a gene: 16. CDR3 protein: CSDRAGLAGGPGNEQFF. Written as DNA, the CDR3 is TGCAGCGATCGAGCGGGGCTAGCGGGAGGGCCGGGCAATGAGCAGTTCTTC.

The CDR3: CASSPDRGSVRGYTF. As DNA, the CDR3 is TGTGCCAGCAGCCCAGACAGGGGCTCGGTCAGGGGCTACACCTTC. The chain is built from TRBV5-6 and TRBJ1-2, with 8 bases matching TRBD1. J was trimmed by 8 bases and V by 4 bases; bases with no gene match: 13. Germline CDR1 SGHDT, CDR2 YYEEEE. The CDR3 is 15 amino acids.

The chain recombines TRBV3-1 (or the pseudogene TRBV3-2) with TRBJ1-4; D is uncertain. Trimming removed 2 bases at V and 5 bases at J, with 12 bases between. Germline V CDR1 and CDR2: LGHDT, YNNKEL (reference sequence). This CDR3 has 15 amino acids. The CDR3 loop is CASSQRQVRNEKLFF. In nucleotides, the CDR3 is TGTGCCAGCAGCCAACGCCAGGTTCGAAATGAAAAACTGTTTTTT.

The rearrangement uses TRBV30 and TRBJ2-1; the match to TRBD2 covers 11 bases. The germline CDR1 and CDR2 sequences are GTSNPN and SVGIG (reference sequence). With 8 bases clipped from V and 0 bases from J, the junction kept 6 bases outside the gene matches. The CDR3 loop spans 15 amino acids. CDR3 loop: CAGRTSGHSYNEQFF. DNA for the CDR3: TGTGCCGGAAGGACTAGCGGGCACTCCTACAATGAGCAGTTCTTC.

The chain uses TRBV6-6 and TRBJ2-7; 10 bases align to TRBD2. The CDR3 has 14 amino acids. Germline CDR1 reads MNHNY; CDR2 reads SVGAGI (reference sequence). V shed 4 bases, J shed 6 bases, and the junction held 6 bases outside the gene matches. Here the CDR3 DNA reads TGTGCCAGCAGTTTAGCGGGAGGTTTCGCCGAGCAGTACGTC. Amino acid sequence: CASSLAGGFAEQYV.

The chain is built from TRBV5-6 and TRBJ2-3; 9 positions match TRBD1. This CDR3 contains 15 residues. V gave up 0 bases and J gave up 5 bases; unmatched junction bases: 4. Germline-derived CDR1 and CDR2 are SGHDT and YYEEEE. This CDR3 reads CASSLGGQGQDTQYF. In nucleotides, the CDR3 is TGTGCCAGCAGCTTGGGGGGACAGGGTCAAGATACGCAGTATTTT.

The chain is built from TRBV7-2 and TRBJ1-5; 7 nucleotides agree with TRBD1. Germline trimming cut 1 base from V and 3 bases from J; bases unmatched to any gene: 3. The CDR3 has 15 amino acids. Germline V CDR1 and CDR2: SGHTA, FQGNSA. The CDR3 sequence is CASSLGGQYNQPQHF. In DNA form, the CDR3 reads TGTGCCAGCAGCTTAGGGGGACAGTACAATCAGCCCCAGCATTTT.

V is TRBV12-3 or TRBV12-4 and J is TRBJ1-2, with 7 bases matching TRBD1. This CDR3 has 13 amino acids. V was pared by 5 bases and J by 7 bases, with 7 bases of the junction left unmatched. In nucleotides, the CDR3 is TGTGCCAGCAGTCTAAAGGGGGCTCTTGGCTACACCTTC. This codes for CASSLKGALGYTF.

This sequence joins TRBV18 and TRBJ2-1; a weak D match, TRBD2 (6 bases). The CDR3 is 16 residues long. CDR1 and CDR2 from the germline V gene are KGHSH and LQKENI. V dropped 3 bases and J dropped 4 bases, with 16 bases sitting between them. In DNA form, the CDR3 reads TGTGCCAGCTCACCCTCGCCCGGGACTTCTTACAATGAGCAGTTCTTC. It translates to CASSPSPGTSYNEQFF.

The J gene is TRBJ1-3, the V gene TRBV6-5; no definite D call. The length of the CDR3 is 14 residues. Per the germline V gene, CDR1 is MNHEY and CDR2 is SVGAGI. With 5 bases removed from V and 0 bases from J, the gap between germline ends came to 8 bases. CDR3 coding DNA: TGTGCCAGCAGTACAGTGAACTCTGGAAACACCATATATTTT. Its protein product is CASSTVNSGNTIYF.

The V gene is TRBV7-3, the J gene TRBJ2-1; the match to TRBD2 covers 10 bases. Germline V gene lookup returns CDR1 SGHTA and CDR2 FQGTGA. V lost 5 bases to trimming and J lost 10 bases; unmatched junction nucleotides: 8. The CDR3 length is 14 residues. CDR3 region: CASSPGLAETEQFF. CDR3 bases: TGTGCCAGCAGCCCAGGACTAGCGGAAACCGAGCAGTTCTTC.

The table lists this clone with a few counts. The V and J genes are TRBV28 and TRBJ2-5; tentative D call: TRBD1 (6 bases). This CDR3 is built from 14 residues. Germline V CDR1 and CDR2: MDHEN, SYDVKM. V dropped 3 bases and J dropped 3 bases, with 11 bases sitting between them. CDR3 sequence (DNA): TGTGCCAGCAGTTTTCCAGGGGTGAAAGAGACCCAGTACTTC. This encodes CASSFPGVKETQYF.

This chain joins TRBV7-2 and TRBJ2-7; 8 nucleotides agree with TRBD2. The junction had 12 bases not matched to a gene; V was cut back by 5 bases and J by 6 bases. The germline gives CDR1 SGHTA, CDR2 FQGNSA. The CDR3 covers 15 residues. CDR3 region: CASSNSKSGRGEQYF. CDR3 in DNA: TGTGCCAGCAGCAATTCGAAGAGCGGGAGAGGCGAGCAGTACTTC.

The chain links TRBV25-1 to TRBJ1-2; maybe TRBD1 (5 bases). The CDR3 covers 15 residues. Germline values: CDR1 MGHDK, CDR2 SYGVNS. Trimming pared 1 base from V and 4 bases from J, leaving 13 bases between. CDR3 nucleotide sequence: TGTGCCAGCAGTGAATCCCCCCAGGGTTCCTATGGCTACACCTTC. This gives the protein CASSESPQGSYGYTF.

Remarks on this clone: This may stem from a read error, because a much larger clone lies one nucleotide away. The V and J genes are TRBV7-8 and TRBJ1-2; 7 nucleotides align to TRBD1. With 2 bases clipped from V and 3 bases from J, the junction kept 3 bases outside the gene matches. The CDR3 runs 14 residues. The germline V gene encodes CDR1 SGHVS and CDR2 FQNEAQ. This chain's CDR3 is CASSLWDRDYGYTF. CDR3 coding DNA: TGTGCCAGCAGCTTATGGGACAGAGACTATGGCTACACCTTC.

The rearrangement joins TRBV3-1 (or the pseudogene TRBV3-2) to TRBJ2-3; 7 bases map to TRBD2. V shed 1 base, J shed 3 bases, and the junction held 13 bases outside the gene matches. CDR1 is LGHDT and CDR2 is YNNKEL in the germline V gene (reference sequence). The CDR3 is made up of 18 amino acids. The CDR3 loop is CASSQGPSLAIGTDTQYF. The CDR3 nucleotides read TGTGCCAGCAGCCAAGGCCCCTCACTAGCGATTGGGACAGATACGCAGTATTTT.

V usage is TRBV5-1 and J usage is TRBJ1-5; D possibly corresponds to TRBD1 (5 bases). Germline V lookup: CDR1 SGHRS, CDR2 YFSETQ. There are 14 residues in the CDR3. Trimming took off 1 base at V and 4 bases at J, with 9 bases between the two ends. CDR3: CASSLWGLNQPQHF. As DNA, the CDR3 is TGCGCCAGCAGCTTGTGGGGACTTAATCAGCCCCAGCATTTT.

This chain connects TRBV30 to TRBJ1-1, with 10 bases aligning to TRBD1. Trimming took 2 bases from V and 1 from J; bases not matched to a gene: 4. The CDR3 runs 15 residues. The V gene's germline CDR1 is GTSNPN and CDR2 SVGIG (reference sequence). The CDR3 sequence is CAWSTRDRGNTEAFF. CDR3 DNA sequence: TGTGCCTGGAGTACTCGGGACAGGGGGAACACTGAAGCTTTCTTT.

This chain links TRBV11-1 with TRBJ1-5; possible D gene TRBD1, 6 bases. This CDR3 spans 13 amino acids. V lost 3 bases and J lost 5, with 8 bases in between. Germline CDR1 and CDR2: SGHAT and FQDESV (reference sequence). CDR3 bases: TGTGCCAGCAGCTTGGGGGGGCATCAGCCCCAGCATTTT. As protein: CASSLGGHQPQHF.

The CDR3, as DNA: TGTGCCAGCACTGTTAGACTGGTCTATGGCTACACCTTC. Amino acid sequence: CASTVRLVYGYTF. The V call is TRBV28, the J call TRBJ1-2; D is ambiguous. Looked up from germline, CDR1 is MDHEN and CDR2 is SYDVKM. The CDR3 has 13 residues. The V gene lost 7 bases and the J gene lost 4 bases, with 13 bases spanning the gap.

This clone was observed once. One end of the junction is discordant with germline, which a read error may explain. The chain employs TRBV7-7 and TRBJ2-7; 9 nucleotides match TRBD1. Looked up from germline, CDR1 is SSHAT and CDR2 is FNYEAQ (reference sequence). The CDR3 covers 15 residues. The CDR3 DNA reads TGTGCTAGCAGCCCCGGGGGCGGGACAGGGCGCGAGCAGTACTTC. This translates into CASSPGGGTGREQYF.

The chain has TRBV9 and TRBJ1-2, with D maybe TRBD1 (6 bases). Germline loops: CDR1 SGDLS, CDR2 YYNGEE. The CDR3 totals 14 residues. The ends were cut back, 4 bases at V and 2 bases at J, with 12 bases in the middle. In DNA form, the CDR3 reads TGTGCCAGCAGCCCAGGACAGTTGAACTATGGCTACACCTTC. Protein product: CASSPGQLNYGYTF.

This clone occurred a few times. This chain's CDR3 is CASGFIYNQPQHF. As DNA, the CDR3 is TGTGCTAGTGGTTTTATATACAATCAGCCCCAGCATTTT. J is TRBJ1-5 and V is TRBV12-5; D unclear. The CDR3 has 13 residues. Trimming removed 3 bases at V and 3 bases at J, with 6 bases between. Germline assignment: CDR1 LGHNT and CDR2 FRNRAP.

This clone was found once. J is TRBJ2-3 and V is TRBV11-2; 8 positions match TRBD1. The CDR3 is made up of 16 amino acids. Per the germline V gene, CDR1 is SGHAT and CDR2 is FQNNGV. V was pared by 0 bases and J by 6 bases, with 8 bases of the junction left unmatched. Here the CDR3 reads CASSLEVRGRLDTQYF. DNA of the CDR3: TGTGCCAGCAGCTTAGAGGTCAGGGGGCGATTGGATACGCAGTATTTT.

The sample holds a few counts of this clone. The chain recombines TRBV3-1 (or the pseudogene TRBV3-2) with TRBJ2-7; TRBD2 agrees at 11 bases. The length of the CDR3 is 15 residues. Trimming took 4 bases from V and 4 from J; bases not matched to a gene: 6. The germline V gene encodes CDR1 LGHDT and CDR2 YNNKEL (reference sequence). The CDR3 DNA sequence: TGTGCCAGCAGCCCCCGAGCTAGCGGGAGGTACGAGCAGTACTTC. Its translation is CASSPRASGRYEQYF.

The rearrangement uses TRBV3-1 (or the pseudogene TRBV3-2) and TRBJ1-1, with D uncertain. This CDR3 comprises 16 residues. The V end was cut by 1 base, the J end by 0 bases, with 12 bases between. Germline-derived CDR1 and CDR2 are LGHDT and YNNKEL (reference sequence). In DNA, the CDR3 is TGTGCCAGCAGCCAAGCCCCGGGAATCATGAACACTGAAGCTTTCTTT. Amino acid sequence: CASSQAPGIMNTEAFF.